These 28 T cell receptor beta chains came from one sample sequenced in a study of Graves' ophthalmopathy and Graves' hyperthyroidism. Amplification of the TCR beta CDR3 regions used RNA transcripts (as template). Second-round multiplex PCR came after first-round RT-PCR with HTBI primers. A single record per CDR3 protein comes from TCRdb applying MiXCR to the multiplex PCR reads. Found here are approximately 540,000 distinct CDR3 sequences, approximately 37% of them singletons; the top ten hold 3.5% to 4.5%. Sequencing input: peripheral blood or thyroid tissue (not recorded which). These receptor sequences come from an adult man with Graves' hyperthyroidism.

The chain links TRBV7-2 to TRBJ1-5; D is ambiguous. The length of the CDR3 is 14 residues. With 3 bases removed from V and 14 bases from J, the gap between germline ends came to 20 bases. Germline values: CDR1 SGHTA, CDR2 FQGNSA. CDR3 bases: TGTGCCAGCAGCTTGGGTCTAGCAGGAGGCAATGAGCATTTT. Its protein product is CASSLGLAGGNEHF.

Remarks on this clonotype: A junction boundary mismatches the germline segment, possibly from a read error. The V call is TRBV7-7, the J call TRBJ2-5, with TRBD2 matching 10 bases. This CDR3 is 14 amino acids long. The germline CDR1 and CDR2 sequences are SSHAT and FNYEAQ (reference sequence). CDR3 in amino acids: CASSGRSEREGQYF. The CDR3 bases are TGTGCTAGCAGCGGTAGATCGGAGCGGGAGGGCCAGTACTTC.

Details on this clonotype: Being one base from a much bigger clone, this may be a read error. The chain uses TRBV6-1 and TRBJ2-7; D unclear. This CDR3 has 12 residues. Germline V lookup: CDR1 MNHNS, CDR2 SASEGT. V lost 3 bases, J lost 2 bases, and 5 bases lay in between. CDR3 region: CASSDGTYEQYF. As DNA, the CDR3 is TGTGCCAGCAGTGATGGGACCTACGAGCAGTACTTC.

This clonotype was seen only once. This rearrangement joins TRBV12-3 or TRBV12-4 to TRBJ1-3, with 8 bases lining up with TRBD1. The CDR3 is 16 residues long. The J segment lost 4 bases and the V segment lost 6 bases, leaving 11 bases of the junction unmatched. CDR3 DNA: TGTGCCAGCAGCCGGGATCAGGGGGCAAGGGGAAACACCATATATTTT. Its translation: CASSRDQGARGNTIYF.

The J gene is TRBJ2-5, the V gene TRBV7-8, with D perhaps assigned TRBD1 or TRBD2 (5 bases each). V shed 6 bases and J shed 5 bases, with 19 bases lying between them. From germline, CDR1 is SGHVS and CDR2 FQNEAQ. The CDR3 has 15 residues. CDR3 protein: CASSDFTGQSETQYF. The CDR3, as DNA: TGTGCCAGCAGTGACTTTACGGGGCAGTCGGAGACCCAGTACTTC.

The V and J genes are TRBV9 and TRBJ2-5; 14 nucleotides match TRBD2. Looked up from germline, CDR1 is SGDLS and CDR2 is YYNGEE. The V segment lost 0 bases and the J segment 6 bases; nucleotides outside the gene matches: 7. CDR3 size: 17 residues. CDR3 sequence reads: CASSVEPGTSGRQTQYF. The CDR3 bases are TGTGCCAGCAGCGTAGAACCCGGGACTAGCGGGAGACAGACCCAGTACTTC.

This clonotype was seen repeatedly, ten times or more. The chain is built from TRBV7-8 and TRBJ2-5; 7 bases agree with TRBD2. Germline assignment: CDR1 SGHVS and CDR2 FQNEAQ. V lost 0 bases, J lost 4 bases, and 5 bases stayed unmatched. The CDR3 length is 15 residues. CDR3 coding DNA: TGTGCCAGCAGCTTAGCGTTGCGGGAGATAGAGACCCAGTACTTC. It codes for CASSLALREIETQYF.

This clonotype came up many times. The rearrangement joins TRBV9 to TRBJ1-1, with D possibly matching TRBD1 (6 bases). The CDR3 covers 13 residues. V lost 4 bases, J lost 8 bases, and 15 bases lay in between. In germline, CDR1 is SGDLS, CDR2 YYNGEE. CDR3: CASSKGGAGEAFF. The CDR3 bases are TGTGCCAGCAGCAAAGGGGGGGCGGGGGAAGCTTTCTTT.

CDR3: CASSLRQANRRTPGNYGYTF. The CDR3, as DNA: TGTGCCAGCAGCTTACGACAGGCGAATAGAAGAACACCGGGGAACTATGGCTACACCTTC. The chain links TRBV7-2 to TRBJ1-2, with a possible D match to TRBD1 (6 bases). There are 20 residues in the CDR3. CDR1 and CDR2 from the germline V gene are SGHTA and FQGNSA. Trimming stripped 2 bases from V and 2 bases from J, with 27 bases between.

The sample holds many counts of this clonotype. The chain uses TRBV5-4 and TRBJ2-7; D is ambiguous. CDR3 length: 15 residues. The V gene lost 1 base and the J gene lost 4 bases, with 15 bases spanning the gap. Germline V gene lookup returns CDR1 SGHNT and CDR2 YYREEE (reference sequence). The CDR3 loop reads CASSLLELGKYEQYF. Here the CDR3 DNA reads TGTGCCAGCAGCTTGCTCGAGCTAGGGAAATACGAGCAGTACTTC.

This clonotype was counted at least ten times. The chain joins TRBV6-4 to TRBJ1-2; no reliable D call. Trimming removed 0 bases at V and 6 bases at J, with 14 bases between. Germline V gene data show CDR1 as MRHNA and CDR2 as SNTAGT. The CDR3 extends over 15 amino acids. The CDR3 nucleotides are TGTGCCAGCAGTGACTCTGGCCTCCCGGGCCATGGCTACACCTTC. Amino acid sequence: CASSDSGLPGHGYTF.

This clonotype was counted between two and nine times. It may be a read error: a sequence one base away is much more abundant. The chain joins TRBV7-2 to TRBJ2-5, with 9 bases aligning to TRBD1. With V trimmed by 3 bases and J by 5 bases, 7 bases remained unmatched. CDR1 is SGHTA, CDR2 FQGNSA, per germline. The CDR3 is 15 amino acids. CDR3 residues: CASSFQQGAGETQYF. The CDR3 coding sequence is TGTGCCAGCAGCTTCCAACAGGGGGCGGGGGAGACCCAGTACTTC.

This clonotype was observed a single time. V and J are TRBV19 and TRBJ2-7; the D gene is possibly TRBD2 (6 bases). This CDR3 is 15 amino acids long. Germline CDR1 reads LNHDA; CDR2 reads SQIVND (reference sequence). V was pared by 8 bases and J by 3 bases, with 20 bases between. CDR3 nucleotide sequence: TGTGCCAGTCGAATCGGGCAGGGAGGTATCTACGAGCAGTACTTC. It specifies CASRIGQGGIYEQYF.

In its sample, this clonotype was seen once. The J gene is TRBJ2-1, the V gene TRBV29-1; 8 bases match TRBD1. The CDR3 spans 14 residues. J lost 3 bases, V lost 3 bases, and 4 bases had no gene match. In germline, CDR1 is SQVTM, CDR2 ANQGSEA. CDR3 residues: CSVDGTGHYNEQFF. DNA of the CDR3: TGCAGCGTTGACGGGACAGGCCACTACAATGAGCAGTTCTTC.

Notes on this clonotype: A much larger clone lies one base from this, so it may be a read error. This rearrangement joins TRBV9 to TRBJ2-5, with D tentatively TRBD2 (5 bases). This CDR3 has 12 residues. Germline loops: CDR1 SGDLS, CDR2 YYNGEE. With 4 bases removed from V and 9 bases from J, the gap between germline ends came to 13 bases. The CDR3: CASSQGLEAQYF. Written as DNA, the CDR3 is TGTGCCAGCAGCCAAGGGTTGGAGGCCCAGTACTTC. Using reference TRBV9 and TRBJ2-5 for the parts outside the CDR3, the full variable domain is DSGVTQTPKHLITATGQRVTLRCSPRSGDLSVYWYQQSLDQGLQFLIQYYNGEERAKGNILERFSAQQFPDLHSELNLSSLELGDSALYFCASSQGLEAQYFGPGTRLLVL.

This clonotype was seen a few times. The rearrangement uses TRBV24-1 and TRBJ1-5, with TRBD1 as a possible D gene (5 bases). The CDR3 is made up of 13 amino acids. V gave up 1 base and J gave up 7 bases, with 7 bases separating them. Per the germline V gene, CDR1 is KGHDR and CDR2 is SFDVKD. The CDR3 DNA is TGTGCCACCAGTGATTTTGGGGCCCAGCCCCAGCATTTT. This gives the protein CATSDFGAQPQHF.

This clonotype was detected ten times or more. The chain has TRBV20-1 and TRBJ2-2; possibly TRBD1 for D (7 bases). CDR1 and CDR2 (germline): DFQATT, SNEGSKA (reference sequence). V was pared by 6 bases and J by 7 bases, with 18 bases between. The CDR3 covers 14 residues. Written as DNA, the CDR3 is TGCAGTGCCAGACAGGGTAGCGGTGGCGGGGAGCTGTTTTTT. It encodes CSARQGSGGGELFF.

This clonotype was seen many times. This rearrangement joins TRBV12-3 or TRBV12-4 to TRBJ2-5; TRBD1 aligns across 8 bases. The CDR3 runs 15 residues. With 5 bases clipped from V and 5 bases from J, the junction kept 10 bases outside the gene matches. CDR3 DNA: TGTGCCAGCAGTCAAGGACAGGGCGTAACGGAGACCCAGTACTTC. Its protein is CASSQGQGVTETQYF.

Comments on this clonotype: The junction and the germline gene differ at one end; a read error may be behind it. The CDR3 nucleotides read TGCAGCGTTGAGACAGGACGAACTACCGGGGAGCTGTACTTC. Its protein product is CSVETGRTTGELYF. The V and J genes are TRBV29-1 and TRBJ2-7, with D maybe TRBD1 (6 bases). The CDR3 has 14 amino acids. Germline CDR1 and CDR2: SQVTM and ANQGSEA.

This clonotype turned up a few times. V is TRBV4-1 and J is TRBJ1-3; D might be TRBD1 (6 bases). Germline CDR1 reads MGHRA; CDR2 reads YSYEKL. The CDR3 spans 16 residues. The V and J ends lost 4 bases and 0 bases respectively, with 13 bases between them. The CDR3 bases are TGCGCCAGCAGCCCCCAGACAGGTCGCTCTGGAAACACCATATATTTT. As protein: CASSPQTGRSGNTIYF.

This clonotype has only a few counts. V gene TRBV19 combines with J gene TRBJ1-1, with a possible D match to TRBD1 (5 bases). The CDR3 length is 14 residues. Per the germline V gene, CDR1 is LNHDA and CDR2 is SQIVND (reference sequence). Trimming stripped 1 base from V and 1 base from J, with 7 bases between. The CDR3 region has the DNA TGTGCCAGTAGTATAGTGGGGGGGAACACTGAAGCTTTCTTT. It translates to CASSIVGGNTEAFF.

Note on this clonotype: Sequence at one end of the junction differs from germline and may be a read error. V usage is TRBV7-9 and J usage is TRBJ1-2, with 10 nucleotides matching TRBD1. Germline V gene data show CDR1 as SEHNR and CDR2 as FQNEAQ (reference sequence). This CDR3 is 13 amino acids long. The CDR3 DNA reads as TGCGCCAGCAGCGGCGACAGGGGGCTAGGCTACACCTTC. Protein sequence: CASSGDRGLGYTF.

This clonotype was recorded many times. V is TRBV20-1 and J is TRBJ1-1; weak D call: TRBD1 (5 bases). There are 16 residues in the CDR3. CDR1 and CDR2 from the germline V gene are DFQATT and SNEGSKA (reference sequence). Trimming cost V 5 bases and J 2 bases, with 21 bases left between them. DNA of the CDR3: TGCAGTGCTCTTCCATCTTTGGGACGGACAAACACTGAAGCTTTCTTT. Amino acid sequence: CSALPSLGRTNTEAFF.

The chain carries TRBV15 and TRBJ2-7, with a tentative D call TRBD2 (5 bases). There are 13 residues in the CDR3. The germline V gene encodes CDR1 LNHNV and CDR2 YYDKDF (reference sequence). The V end was cut by 3 bases, the J end by 5 bases, with 11 bases between. CDR3 coding DNA: TGTGCCACCAGCAGCACCCCCGGGGACGAGCAGTACTTC. Translation: CATSSTPGDEQYF.

This clonotype was detected ten times or more. V gene TRBV2 combines with J gene TRBJ2-7; D call uncertain. This CDR3 has 14 residues. Trimming removed 1 base from V and 3 bases from J, with 10 bases in between. Germline V gives CDR1 SNHLY, CDR2 FYNNEI. The CDR3 region has the DNA TGTGCCAGCAGTGAAGTATACCCAATCTACGAGCAGTACTTC. Its protein is CASSEVYPIYEQYF.

The genes are TRBV4-2 and TRBJ2-7; a possible D gene is TRBD2 (6 bases). CDR1 is LGHNA and CDR2 is YNFKEQ in the germline V gene. CDR3 size: 16 residues. V gave up 0 bases and J gave up 1 base, with 13 bases separating them. CDR3 loop: CASSQDSREWSYEQYF. The CDR3 bases are TGTGCCAGCAGCCAAGATTCCCGGGAGTGGTCCTACGAGCAGTACTTC.

In the case of this clonotype: This CDR3 is missing its conserved last phenylalanine or tryptophan, likely due to a read error. No DNA is shown, since the ends of the CDR3 on it are uncertain; the CDR3 is the one TCRdb lists. This chain uses TRBV7-9 with TRBJ1-1. Germline V gives CDR1 SEHNR, CDR2 FQNEAQ (reference sequence). The CDR3 is 10 residues long, counting both termini. This CDR3 is CASSLELSWS.

This clonotype was counted a single time. The chain combines TRBV7-3 with TRBJ2-6, with 7 bases aligning to TRBD2. CDR3 length: 15 amino acids. CDR1 and CDR2 (germline): SGHTA, FQGTGA. The trim removed 5 bases at V and 4 bases at J, leaving 5 bases unmatched. The DNA of the CDR3 is TGTGCCAGCAGCCTCCGGGGGGACGGGGCCAACGTCCTGACTTTC. It specifies CASSLRGDGANVLTF.